This note documents a single TCR beta chain sequence. No antigen is known for it. No quality values exist for individual bases; no much larger clone is one base distant. These data originate in a study of cytomegalovirus exposure and HLA in healthy donors (dated by TCRdb to the late 2010s). Regarding the complete study: A later analysis indicated that the 120 validation repertoires were generated on the platform also employed for the approximately 670 repertoires of the first cohort. The study aimed to test whether cataloging public T cell receptors could reveal signatures of past pathogen exposure. A separate validation cohort of approximately 130 different subjects was used in addition to the approximately 700-subject first cohort. High-throughput TCR immunosequencing, statistical association of individual TCRs with disease status, and machine learning were combined to predict cytomegalovirus infection status. Broader findings and caveats from the paper: A later analysis lacked HLA typing for the validation cohort, so it scored co-occurrence in that cohort across all 120 repertoires. Three of the identified cytomegalovirus-associated TCR beta chains were confirmed in vitro to be specific for cytomegalovirus antigens. In the study, some 160 TCR beta chains were listed as associated with cytomegalovirus. While some public TCRs were present in many individuals, most TCR sequences turned up only very rarely across donors. Subsequent analysis determined that TCRs grouped into clusters in the first cohort also showed a tendency toward co-occurrence across the 90 to 150 validation repertoires, and approximately 94% of cluster scores exceeded 0. The classifier was reported to diagnose cytomegalovirus status with high specificity and sensitivity in both the original and validation cohorts. According to the authors, the approach could potentially be generalized to other disease states and immunological phenotypes.

To prepare the library, the immunoSEQ multiplex PCR assay was applied. From the authors' description of their analysis: To diagnose cytomegalovirus status from the catalog of TCR beta chain sequences, a statistical classification framework was built. Sourced from immuneACCESS, this table was stored by TCRdb with only in-frame sequences that have V and J called. A share of the clones is absent; for the studies checked, an unresolved V gene accounts for under half, and the remainder has no known explanation. V and J calls and clone size follow that table, whereas D and trimming were derived from the DNA. The sample table holds 250,000 to 350,000 clones, of which roughly 88% were seen once. Approximately 0.84% of the sample is taken by the ten largest. At the junction V is shortened by 7 bases and J by 0 bases; bases outside the gene matches: 4. Reading from cysteine to phenylalanine, the CDR3 counts 14 amino acids. Only the CDR3 portion is preserved as DNA: 42 bases, with reading frame beginning at the first base. CDR1 LNHNV and CDR2 YYDKDF were looked up in the germline V gene (reference sequence).

Donors formed part of the validation cohort, which comprised 120 or so subjects and was distinct from the first cohort of over 500 subjects. The sequencing sample was made of PBMCs. The receptor comes from a woman aged 18-35 years in good health and CMV-seronegative. The V and J segments used are TRBV15 and TRBJ2-5; 8 central nucleotides agree with TRBD1. The sequenced DNA is TGTGCCACCACCCAGGACAGGGACCAAGAGACCCAGTACTTC. This is translated as CATTQDRDQETQYF.